This T cell receptor beta chain is drawn from a study of OX40 agonist ivuxolimab in advanced cancers. The protocol was immunoSEQ multiplex PCR, while the TCRdb copy is restricted to in-frame clones and leaves out a portion. The profile shows around 15,000 clones, roughly 82% of them singletons. Germline-derived CDR1 and CDR2 are MDHEN and SYDVKM. The CDR3 runs to 16 residues. Trimming cost V 6 bases and J 7 bases; bases outside gene matches: 15. The sample consisted of CD4+ or CD8+ T cells sorted from blood, taken in a trial of the OX40 agonist ivuxolimab. The sequence came from an adult with an advanced solid tumor such as melanoma, head and neck, liver or kidney cancer. This chain links TRBV28 with TRBJ2-1; 7 bases fit TRBD2. CDR3 region: CASSVAASGRGNEQFF. CDR3 nucleotide sequence: TGTGCCAGCAGCGTTGCGGCTAGCGGAAGGGGAAATGAGCAGTTCTTC.